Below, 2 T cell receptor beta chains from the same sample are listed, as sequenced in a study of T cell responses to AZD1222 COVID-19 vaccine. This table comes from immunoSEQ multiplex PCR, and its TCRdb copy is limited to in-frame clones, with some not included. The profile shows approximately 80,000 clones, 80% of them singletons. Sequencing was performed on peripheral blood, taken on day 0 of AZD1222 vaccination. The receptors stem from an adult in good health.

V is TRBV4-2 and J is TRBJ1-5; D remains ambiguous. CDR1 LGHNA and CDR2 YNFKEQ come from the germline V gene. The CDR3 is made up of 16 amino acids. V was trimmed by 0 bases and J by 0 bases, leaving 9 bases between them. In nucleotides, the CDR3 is TGTGCCAGCAGCCAAGATTCCAGAAATAGCAATCAGCCCCAGCATTTT. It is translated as CASSQDSRNSNQPQHF.

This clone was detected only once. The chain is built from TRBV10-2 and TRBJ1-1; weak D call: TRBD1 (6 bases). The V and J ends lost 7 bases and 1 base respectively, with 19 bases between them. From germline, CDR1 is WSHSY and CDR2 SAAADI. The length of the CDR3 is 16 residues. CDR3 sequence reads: CASTEGGWAANTEAFF. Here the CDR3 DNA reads TGCGCCAGCACCGAGGGGGGGTGGGCCGCGAACACTGAAGCTTTCTTT.